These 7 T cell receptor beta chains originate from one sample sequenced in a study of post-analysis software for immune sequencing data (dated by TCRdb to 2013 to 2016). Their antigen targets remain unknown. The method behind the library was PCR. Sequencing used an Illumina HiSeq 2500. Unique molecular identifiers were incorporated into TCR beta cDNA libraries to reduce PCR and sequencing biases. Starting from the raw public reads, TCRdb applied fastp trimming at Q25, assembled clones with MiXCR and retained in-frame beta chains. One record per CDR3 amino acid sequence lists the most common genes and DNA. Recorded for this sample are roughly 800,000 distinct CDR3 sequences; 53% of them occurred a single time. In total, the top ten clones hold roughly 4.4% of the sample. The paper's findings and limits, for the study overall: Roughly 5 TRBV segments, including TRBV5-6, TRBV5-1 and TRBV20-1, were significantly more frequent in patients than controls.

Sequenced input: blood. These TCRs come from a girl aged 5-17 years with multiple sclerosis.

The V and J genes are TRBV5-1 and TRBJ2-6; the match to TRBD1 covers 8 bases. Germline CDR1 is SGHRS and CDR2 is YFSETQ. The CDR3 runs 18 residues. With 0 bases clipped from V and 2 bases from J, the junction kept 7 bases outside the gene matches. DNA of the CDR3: TGCGCCAGCAGCTTGGCCCTTGCAGGGGGCGCTGGGGCCAACGTCCTGACTTTC. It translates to CASSLALAGGAGANVLTF.

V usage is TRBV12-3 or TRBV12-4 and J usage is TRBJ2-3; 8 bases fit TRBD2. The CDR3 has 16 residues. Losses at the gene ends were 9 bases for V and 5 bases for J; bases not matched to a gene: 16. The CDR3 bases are TGTGCCAGTTTATGGGCTCGGGGGGGGGCCGAAGATACGCAGTATTTT. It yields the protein CASLWARGGAEDTQYF.

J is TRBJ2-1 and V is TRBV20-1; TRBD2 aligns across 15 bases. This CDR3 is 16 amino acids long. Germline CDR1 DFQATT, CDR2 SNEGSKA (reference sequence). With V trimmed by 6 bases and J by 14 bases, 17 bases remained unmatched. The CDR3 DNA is TGCAGTGCCCACGAGGGACTAGCGGGGGGCCCTGGAATCGAGTTCTTC. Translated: CSAHEGLAGGPGIEFF.

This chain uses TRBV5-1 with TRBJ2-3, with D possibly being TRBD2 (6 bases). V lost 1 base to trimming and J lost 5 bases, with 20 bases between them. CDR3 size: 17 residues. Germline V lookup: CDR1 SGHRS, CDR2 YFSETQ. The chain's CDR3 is CASSLFLSDGRGDTQYF. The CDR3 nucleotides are TGCGCCAGCAGCTTGTTTCTGAGCGACGGGCGGGGAGATACGCAGTATTTT.

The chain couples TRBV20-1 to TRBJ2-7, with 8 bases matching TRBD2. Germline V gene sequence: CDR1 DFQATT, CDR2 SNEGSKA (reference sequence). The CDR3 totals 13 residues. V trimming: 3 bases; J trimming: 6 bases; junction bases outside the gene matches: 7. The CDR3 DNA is TGCAGTGCTAGGTTAGCGGGACCCTCCGAGCAGTACTTC. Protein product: CSARLAGPSEQYF.

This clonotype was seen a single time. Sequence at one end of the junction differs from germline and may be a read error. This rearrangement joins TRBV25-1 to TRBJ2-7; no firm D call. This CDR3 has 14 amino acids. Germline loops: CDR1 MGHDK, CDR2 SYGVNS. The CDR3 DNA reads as TGTGCCAGCAGGGAATTTAACGGGCTCTACGAGCAGTACTTC. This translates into CASREFNGLYEQYF.

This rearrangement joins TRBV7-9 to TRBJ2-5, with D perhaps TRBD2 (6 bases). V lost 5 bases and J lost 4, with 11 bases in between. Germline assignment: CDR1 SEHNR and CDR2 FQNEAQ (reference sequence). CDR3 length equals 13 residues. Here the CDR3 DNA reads TGTGCCAGCAGCCCCTTGGGGGGAGAGACCCAGTACTTC. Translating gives CASSPLGGETQYF.